This T cell receptor (beta chain) is drawn from a study of regulatory T cells in long-lasting Graves disease. Study findings and constraints: TCR diversity was lower in persistent than newly diagnosed Graves' disease.

In this sample, this clonotype turned up many times. The antigen remains undetermined. CDR3 regions were amplified by Arm-PCR using iRepertoire HTBI primers to build TCR beta libraries. TCRdb reprocessed the multiplex PCR reads via MiXCR and lists one record per CDR3 protein. The data show hundreds of thousands of distinct CDR3 sequences, approximately 16% seen once. V lost 0 bases to trimming and J lost 5 bases; unmatched junction nucleotides: 10. Germline V gene lookup returns CDR1 GTSNPN and CDR2 SVGIG (reference sequence). The length of the CDR3 is 16 residues. Time point indicated: newly diagnosed GD, antithyroid drugs for less than 3 months. PBMC-derived RNA was used for the TCR library. The same data also contributed to another study, on T cells in Graves' hyperthyroidism and ophthalmopathy.

The sequencing used peripheral blood mononuclear cells (PBMCs), collected at new diagnosis, from a patient treated with antithyroid drugs. The chain is built from TRBV30 and TRBJ1-5; 7 bases are a match to TRBD1. The source is a woman between 40 and 50 years old with Graves disease. The CDR3 sequence is CAWSVAPGTEDQPQHF. The DNA of the CDR3 is TGTGCCTGGAGTGTAGCCCCCGGGACAGAAGATCAGCCCCAGCATTTT.